A single sample is the source of the 24 T cell receptor beta chains below, sequenced in a study of blood T cells in healthy people across ages. For the second PCR, which ran for about 6 to 11 cycles, a sample-barcoded 5' primer and a J-beta primer mix were used. Each CDR3 protein is one row after TCRdb ran MiXCR on the 5' RACE reads. This table holds 730,000 or so distinct CDR3 sequences, 40% to 50% found once. The sample taken for sequencing was blood. All receptors come from an older man in good health.

The table lists this clonotype with a few counts. The CDR3 coding sequence is TGCGCCAGCAGCGGAGGGGATGACTATGGCTACACCTTC. Encoded protein: CASSGGDDYGYTF. The gene calls are TRBV5-1 and TRBJ1-2; D is possibly TRBD1 (5 bases). This CDR3 spans 13 amino acids. Germline values: CDR1 SGHRS, CDR2 YFSETQ. Trimming pared 4 bases from V and 3 bases from J, leaving 10 bases between.

The CDR3 here is CASRIVEAGDYGYTF. CDR3 DNA sequence: TGTGCCAGCAGAATCGTGGAGGCAGGGGACTATGGCTACACCTTC. This sequence joins TRBV12-3 or TRBV12-4 and TRBJ1-2, with D maybe TRBD1 (6 bases). This CDR3 is built from 15 residues. Trimming removed 6 bases from V and 3 bases from J, with 17 bases in between.

Only a few counts were recorded for this clonotype. The gene calls are TRBV7-2 and TRBJ2-1, with 13 positions matching TRBD2. Germline CDR1 and CDR2: SGHTA and FQGNSA. J lost 7 bases, V lost 2 bases, and 2 bases had no gene match. The CDR3 sequence is 15 residues long. CDR3 sequence: CASSLTSGGVNEQFF. CDR3 nucleotide sequence: TGTGCCAGCAGCTTAACTAGCGGGGGGGTAAATGAGCAGTTCTTC.

This clonotype was seen repeatedly, ten times or more. The genes are TRBV5-1 and TRBJ2-5; 14 bases are shared with TRBD2. The CDR3 is 16 residues long. The V and J ends lost 3 bases and 5 bases, in that order; junction bases with no gene match: 6. Germline V CDR1 and CDR2: SGHRS, YFSETQ. CDR3 residues: CASSYGTSGSQETQYF. As DNA, the CDR3 is TGCGCCAGCAGCTACGGGACTAGCGGGAGTCAGGAGACCCAGTACTTC.

This clonotype was seen many times. The rearrangement joins TRBV20-1 to TRBJ2-7, with D maybe TRBD2 (6 bases). Germline CDR1 is DFQATT and CDR2 is SNEGSKA (reference sequence). V was shortened by 2 bases and J by 7 bases, with 15 bases between the two germline ends. The CDR3 is 13 amino acids. CDR3: CSARLLAIGEQYF. In DNA form, the CDR3 reads TGCAGTGCTAGACTGCTAGCGATTGGGGAGCAGTACTTC.

This clonotype came up a few times. V gene TRBV29-1 combines with J gene TRBJ2-2; TRBD1 might be the D (5 bases). Germline V gene lookup returns CDR1 SQVTM and CDR2 ANQGSEA. The V and J ends lost 6 bases and 3 bases respectively, with 14 bases between them. The CDR3 totals 14 residues. The CDR3 DNA reads as TGCAGCGTCCTACAATTACAGGACACCGGGGAGCTGTTTTTT. Its translation: CSVLQLQDTGELFF.

Of note for this clonotype: Given a much more abundant clone one base away, this may be a read error. The rearrangement links TRBV29-1 to TRBJ2-6; D is uncertain. In germline, CDR1 is SQVTM, CDR2 ANQGSEA. CDR3 length: 12 residues. The CDR3: CGGGSGANVLTF. The CDR3, as DNA: TGCGGCGGTGGATCTGGGGCCAACGTCCTGACTTTC.

The CDR3 sequence is CASSEGRNSYEQYF. The CDR3, as DNA: TGTGCCAGCAGTGAAGGGCGCAACTCCTACGAGCAGTACTTC. The V call is TRBV6-1, the J call TRBJ2-7; D remains ambiguous. The germline gives CDR1 MNHNS, CDR2 SASEGT. The V gene lost 1 base and the J gene lost 0 bases, with 7 bases spanning the gap. The CDR3 extends over 14 amino acids.

This clonotype was counted only a few times. A much bigger clone sits one base away, suggesting this may be a read error. This chain links TRBV29-1 with TRBJ2-1; D is unclear. Judging by the DNA end, TRBJ2-7 fits better; the J call may be wrong. Looked up from germline, CDR1 is SQVTM and CDR2 is ANQGSEA. The CDR3 contains 11 residues. The chain's CDR3 is CSVVEPNEQYF. CDR3 bases: TGCAGCGTTGTTGAACCCAATGAGCAGTACTTC.

This clonotype was found a few times. V gene TRBV7-2 combines with J gene TRBJ2-3, with D perhaps given as TRBD1 or TRBD2 (5 bases each). The CDR3 consists of 17 residues. CDR1 and CDR2 from the germline V gene are SGHTA and FQGNSA. Trimming shortened V by 5 bases and J by 5 bases, and 23 bases separated the two germline ends. The CDR3 DNA reads as TGTGCCAGCAGCCCCCCGACTGGGGGAGTTTACGGAGATACGCAGTATTTT. It encodes CASSPPTGGVYGDTQYF. Filled out from reference TRBV7-2 and TRBJ2-3, the complete variable domain reads GAGVSQSPSNKVTEKGKDVELRCDPISGHTALYWYRQSLGQGLEFLIYFQGNSAPDKSGLPSDRFSAERTGGSVSTLTIQRTQQEDSAVYLCASSPPTGGVYGDTQYFGPGTRLTVL.

The rearrangement uses TRBV28 and TRBJ2-5, with D perhaps TRBD2 (7 bases). Germline lookup yields CDR1 MDHEN and CDR2 SYDVKM. The CDR3 runs to 11 residues. The CDR3 DNA sequence: TGTGCGTGGGGGGGCATGGTGGGGCAGTACTTC. This gives the protein CAWGGMVGQYF.

V usage is TRBV3-1 and J usage is TRBJ2-1; D not certain. Germline V CDR1 and CDR2: LGHDT, YNNKEL (reference sequence). The CDR3 loop spans 17 amino acids. V was clipped by 0 bases and J by 5 bases, with 17 bases between them. CDR3 in amino acids: CASSQDLRPGVHNEQFF. CDR3 bases: TGTGCCAGCAGCCAAGATCTTAGGCCTGGGGTTCACAATGAGCAGTTCTTC.

There are many counts of this clonotype. V gene TRBV7-2 combines with J gene TRBJ2-3; 9 bases map to TRBD2. V was clipped by 1 base and J by 2 bases; unmatched bases: 7. Germline-derived CDR1 and CDR2 are SGHTA and FQGNSA. The CDR3 totals 17 residues. For the CDR3, the DNA is TGTGCCAGCAGCTTAGGTCTATTAGCGGGAGTCACAGATACGCAGTATTTT. Encoded protein: CASSLGLLAGVTDTQYF. Using reference TRBV7-2 and TRBJ2-3 for the parts outside the CDR3, the full variable domain is GAGVSQSPSNKVTEKGKDVELRCDPISGHTALYWYRQSLGQGLEFLIYFQGNSAPDKSGLPSDRFSAERTGGSVSTLTIQRTQQEDSAVYLCASSLGLLAGVTDTQYFGPGTRLTVL.

The genes are TRBV6-5 and TRBJ2-7; 9 bases match TRBD1. V dropped 6 bases and J dropped 6; count of bases not matched to a gene: 12. The CDR3 runs 15 residues. Germline V gene sequence: CDR1 MNHEY, CDR2 SVGAGI. The CDR3 here is CASRGTGGGRVEQYF. The CDR3 nucleotides are TGTGCCAGCAGGGGCACAGGGGGCGGACGGGTCGAGCAGTACTTC.

The chain uses TRBV20-1 and TRBJ2-7; D gene unclear. The CDR3 sequence is 14 residues long. Trimming shortened V by 1 base and J by 7 bases, and 17 bases separated the two germline ends. CDR1 is DFQATT and CDR2 is SNEGSKA in the germline V gene (reference sequence). CDR3 amino acids: CSARAQVEGNEQYF. In nucleotides, the CDR3 is TGCAGTGCTAGAGCTCAGGTGGAAGGCAATGAGCAGTACTTC.

V gene TRBV20-1 combines with J gene TRBJ2-3; no clear D gene. The CDR3 is 17 residues long. The ends were cut back, 0 bases at V and 1 base at J, with 17 bases in the middle. In germline, CDR1 is DFQATT, CDR2 SNEGSKA (reference sequence). This chain's CDR3 is CSARDSGFTRGTDTQYF. The CDR3 DNA sequence: TGCAGTGCTAGAGATTCAGGTTTCACACGAGGCACAGATACGCAGTATTTT.

Only a few counts were recorded for this clonotype. The gene calls are TRBV29-1 and TRBJ2-3; 7 bases agree with TRBD1. The CDR3 extends over 13 amino acids. The junction had 9 bases not matched to a gene; V was cut back by 7 bases and J by 5 bases. The germline V gene encodes CDR1 SQVTM and CDR2 ANQGSEA. CDR3 loop: CSEMRGLGDTQYF. CDR3 nucleotide sequence: TGCAGCGAGATGAGGGGGCTGGGAGATACGCAGTATTTT.

In this sample, this clonotype turned up many times. The chain couples TRBV4-3 to TRBJ2-1; D is ambiguous. Germline V gives CDR1 LGHNA, CDR2 YSLEER. Trimming stripped 0 bases from V and 2 bases from J, with 8 bases between. CDR3 length equals 15 residues. The DNA for the CDR3 is TGCGCCAGCAGCCAAGATTTCGGAACCTACAATGAGCAGTTCTTC. Translating it yields CASSQDFGTYNEQFF.

This chain connects TRBV5-5 to TRBJ2-5; TRBD1 agrees at 8 bases. The V and J ends lost 5 bases and 11 bases, in that order; junction bases with no gene match: 17. Germline V lookup: CDR1 SGHKS, CDR2 YYEKEE (reference sequence). The CDR3 sequence is 15 residues long. This CDR3 is CASSSGQGMTSEQYF. DNA of the CDR3: TGTGCCAGCAGTTCCGGACAGGGTATGACTTCAGAGCAGTACTTC.

At least ten counts were recorded for this clonotype. The rearrangement links TRBV20-1 to TRBJ2-5; 9 bases line up with TRBD2. In germline, CDR1 is DFQATT, CDR2 SNEGSKA (reference sequence). The CDR3 has 16 amino acids. The trim removed 5 bases at V and 5 bases at J, leaving 15 bases unmatched. In DNA, the CDR3 is TGCAGTGCTCCTCCCTTAGCGGGAGCGGGTAGGGAGACCCAGTACTTC. Translation: CSAPPLAGAGRETQYF.

This clonotype came up a few times. J is TRBJ2-5 and V is TRBV30, with D hard to call. Germline V lookup: CDR1 GTSNPN, CDR2 SVGIG (reference sequence). This CDR3 is 13 amino acids long. V was trimmed by 0 bases and J by 5 bases, leaving 10 bases between them. CDR3 sequence (DNA): TGTGCCTGGAGTGTGCCAGGTGGGGAGACCCAGTACTTC. This translates into CAWSVPGGETQYF.

This clonotype was counted only a few times. The chain uses TRBV7-9 and TRBJ2-7, with 15 nucleotides matching TRBD2. The J segment lost 3 bases and the V segment lost 2 bases, leaving 5 bases of the junction unmatched. The germline V gene has CDR1 SEHNR and CDR2 FQNEAQ (reference sequence). The CDR3 consists of 17 residues. The CDR3 is CASSLTGGLAGGYEQYF. The CDR3 nucleotides read TGTGCCAGCAGCTTAACAGGGGGACTAGCGGGAGGCTACGAGCAGTACTTC.

This clonotype was picked up one time. The chain uses TRBV27 and TRBJ2-5, with TRBD2 identical over 16 bases. Trimming at V came to 5 bases and at J to 6 bases, leaving 6 bases not matched to a gene. The CDR3 contains 16 residues. Germline V CDR1 and CDR2: MNHEY, SMNVEV (reference sequence). The CDR3 region has the DNA TGTGCCAGCAGTCCGCCGGGACTAGCGGGAGGGCAGACCCAGTACTTC. Translating it yields CASSPPGLAGGQTQYF.

A few counts support this clonotype. This rearrangement joins TRBV20-1 to TRBJ2-7, with TRBD2 identical over 9 bases. In germline, CDR1 is DFQATT, CDR2 SNEGSKA (reference sequence). The CDR3 has 13 residues. CDR3 sequence reads: CRGGGLADYEQYF. The CDR3 DNA sequence: TGCAGGGGGGGGGGACTAGCCGACTACGAGCAGTACTTC.